The 3 T cell receptor beta chains below all came from one sample that was sequenced in a study of T cell changes during pregnancy in multiple sclerosis. Profiled with immunoSEQ multiplex PCR; TCRdb holds only in-frame clones, not every one. The table records around 70,000 clones, more than 85% of them present only once. Sequencing was performed on peripheral blood, taken in the first trimester of pregnancy. The receptors originated from a female donor in good health, enrolled as a control in a pregnancy study.

This chain connects TRBV6-5 to TRBJ1-3; D gene unclear. CDR3 length: 12 residues. Trimming removed 5 bases at V and 3 bases at J, with 5 bases between. Germline lookup yields CDR1 MNHEY and CDR2 SVGAGI. CDR3 protein: CASSRDGNTIYF. CDR3 in DNA: TGTGCCAGCAGTCGGGATGGAAACACCATATATTTT.

The V gene is TRBV30, the J gene TRBJ1-5, with D possibly being TRBD1 (6 bases). This CDR3 region has 14 residues. Germline V lookup: CDR1 GTSNPN, CDR2 SVGIG (reference sequence). Trimming took off 3 bases at V and 8 bases at J, with 17 bases between the two ends. The CDR3 DNA reads as TGTGCCTGGAGCGCGGACAGCGCCATCGAGCCCCAGCATTTT. It yields the protein CAWSADSAIEPQHF.

This sequence joins TRBV11-3 and TRBJ2-5; 7 bases fit TRBD1. V lost 1 base and J lost 1; bases outside the gene matches: 3. The length of the CDR3 is 15 residues. The germline CDR1 and CDR2 sequences are SGHNT and YENEEA. For the CDR3, the DNA is TGTGCCAGCAGCTTAGGAACAGGGGTCCAAGAGACCCAGTACTTC. This translates into CASSLGTGVQETQYF.